The T cell receptor beta chain under discussion was sequenced for a study of shared clonotypes between healthy human individuals. Concerning this clone: Antigen: not known.

Broader study findings: Naive CD4 clonotype sharing across a few donors was 4% to 5%. Among donors, sharing of clonotypes was expected to be affected by sequencing depth.

Germline-derived CDR1 and CDR2 are SGDLS and YYNGEE. The ends were cut back, 0 bases at V and 4 bases at J, with 10 bases in the middle. The CDR3 totals 14 residues. Data came from immunoSEQ multiplex PCR; TCRdb stores just in-frame clones and leaves some out. The top ten clones hold about 1.5% of a sample with about 1 million clones, more than 60% of them seen once. Sequencing input: memory CD4+ T cells sorted from blood. Noted subset: CD45RA-negative fraction. The rearrangement joins TRBV9 to TRBJ2-5; D is possibly TRBD2 (7 bases). This receptor was obtained from a young man in good health. CDR3 sequence: CASSVEGGGETQYF. The CDR3 DNA sequence: TGTGCCAGCAGCGTAGAGGGAGGGGGAGAGACCCAGTACTTC.